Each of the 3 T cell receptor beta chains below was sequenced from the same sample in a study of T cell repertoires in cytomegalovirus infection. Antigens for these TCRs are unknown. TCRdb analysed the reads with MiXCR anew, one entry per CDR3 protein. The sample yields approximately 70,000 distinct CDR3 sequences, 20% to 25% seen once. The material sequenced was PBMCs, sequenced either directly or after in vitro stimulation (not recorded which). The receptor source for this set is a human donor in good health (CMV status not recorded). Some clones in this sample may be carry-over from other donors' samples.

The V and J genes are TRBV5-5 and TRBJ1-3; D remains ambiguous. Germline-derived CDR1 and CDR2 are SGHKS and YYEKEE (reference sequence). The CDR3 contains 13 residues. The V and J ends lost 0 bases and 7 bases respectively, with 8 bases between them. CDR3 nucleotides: TGTGCCAGCAGCTTGGGGCCAGATAACACCATATATTTT. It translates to CASSLGPDNTIYF. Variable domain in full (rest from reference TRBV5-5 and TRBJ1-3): DAGVTQSPTHLIKTRGQQVTLRCSPISGHKSVSWYQQVLGQGPQFIFQYYEKEERGRGNFPDRFSARQFPNYSSELNVNALLLGDSALYLCASSLGPDNTIYFGEGSWLTVV.

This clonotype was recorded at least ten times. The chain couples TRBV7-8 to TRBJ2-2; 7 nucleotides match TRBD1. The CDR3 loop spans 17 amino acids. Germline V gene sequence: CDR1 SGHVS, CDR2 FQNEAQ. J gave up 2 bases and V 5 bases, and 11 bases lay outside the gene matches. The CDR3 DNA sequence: TGTGCCAGCAGCCCTCCATTGAGGGACAGCAACACCGGGGAGCTGTTTTTT. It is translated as CASSPPLRDSNTGELFF.

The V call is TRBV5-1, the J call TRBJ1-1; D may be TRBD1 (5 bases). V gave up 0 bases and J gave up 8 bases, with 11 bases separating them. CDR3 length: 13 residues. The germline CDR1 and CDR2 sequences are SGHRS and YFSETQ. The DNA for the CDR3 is TGCGCCAGCAGCTTGGTTCCTGAGGGGGAAGCTTTCTTT. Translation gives CASSLVPEGEAFF.